This T cell receptor beta chain is from a study of shared clonotypes between healthy human individuals. Background on the study: Per donor, CD8 memory used one plate, CD8 naive used two, CD4 memory used three and CD4 naive used three. Study-wide points: Some naive CD4 clonotypes, around 4.7%, turned up in common across four donors. The four-donor shared clonotypes exceeded non-shared clonotypes in generation probability, with non-shared ones scoring lower.

As for this clone: Its specificity is unknown.

Germline V gene lookup returns CDR1 LNHDA and CDR2 SQIVND (reference sequence). This CDR3 contains 12 residues. Trimming pared 1 base from V and 3 bases from J, leaving 2 bases between. There were no recent acute infections or vaccinations among the donors, who were healthy HIV-negative adults. Repertoires were generated with immunoSEQ multiplex PCR, while TCRdb's copy carries only in-frame clones and drops some. The sample includes some 1 million clones, under 80% of them seen just once. This chain links TRBV19 with TRBJ2-3; no reliable D call. The TCR originated in a man aged 18 to 30 in good health. Sequenced sample: memory CD4+ T cells sorted from blood. Subset: CD45RA-negative fraction. CDR3 bases: TGTGCCAGTAGTATAGCAACAGATACGCAGTATTTT. Translated: CASSIATDTQYF.